This TCR beta chain appears in the sequencing data of a study of long-term antiretroviral therapy in people with HIV. Study context: There is a gap of about a decade between the earliest samples and the later 2015 immediate-ART recommendation. Notes on the study in general: Clonal expansions arising prior to ART prevailed in the repertoire at every time point.

The assay used was immunoSEQ (version v3.0), run at survey level. Using immunoSEQ multiplex PCR, the repertoire was profiled, and TCRdb retains in-frame clones only, with some absent. This sample has tens of thousands of clones, with about 89% found just once. V dropped 4 bases and J dropped 6 bases, with 15 bases sitting between them. The CDR3 is made up of 14 amino acids. Germline CDR1 SGHVS, CDR2 FQNEAQ. As for this clone: Its antigen is undetermined.

In the United States, treatment was given to all participants with HIV. The sample here was unsorted PBMCs, taken 3.1 years after starting antiretroviral therapy. The receptor was derived from a man aged 18 to 30 with HIV. This chain joins TRBV7-8 and TRBJ1-1; no definite D call. The CDR3 sequence: CASSSLAGRPEAFF. In nucleotides, the CDR3 is TGTGCCAGCAGCTCCCTCGCCGGGCGACCTGAAGCTTTCTTT.